This TCR beta chain appears in the sequencing data of a study of human T cells and chemical hapten exposure. The authors' total RNA extraction used unfractionated whole blood. The library gave individual cDNA molecules unique molecular identifiers. TCRdb independently ran MiXCR on the reads; one entry per CDR3 protein. Of 120,000 or so distinct CDR3 sequences in the sample, over 6.5% were seen once. Sequencing was done on a sample of whole blood. The receptor was derived from a human donor in good health. Some clones in this sample may be carry-over from other donors' samples.

The CDR3 is CASRNPGTYNEQFF. The CDR3 nucleotides read TGTGCCAGCAGAAATCCAGGCACCTACAATGAGCAGTTCTTC. The chain is built from TRBV2 and TRBJ2-1; D gene uncertain. Germline V gene sequence: CDR1 SNHLY, CDR2 FYNNEI. The CDR3 is 14 amino acids. Trimming shortened V by 6 bases and J by 2 bases, and 11 bases separated the two germline ends. The full variable domain, in which reference TRBV2 and TRBJ2-1 provide the parts outside the CDR3, is EPEVTQTPSHQVTQMGQEVILRCVPISNHLYFYWYRQILGQKVEFLVSFYNNEISEKSEIFDDQFSVERPDGSNFTLKIRSTKLEDSAMYFCASRNPGTYNEQFFGPGTRLTVL.